This TCR beta chain was sequenced for a study of T cells in localized non-small cell lung cancer. TCRdb's copy holds only in-frame clones and misses some; the assay was immunoSEQ multiplex PCR. This sample has under 20,000 clones, with approximately 89% found just once. With respect to this clone: Its matching antigen is unknown.

Study-wide findings and caveats: Within adjacent lung there appeared a median around 55 of the top 100 tumor clones. Exceeding tumor, uninvolved adjacent lung had the highest T cell clonality. Longer overall survival was seen with higher T cell density measured in blood.

V was cut by 6 bases and J by 2 bases, with 6 bases left in between. The CDR3 consists of 12 residues. Germline V gene data show CDR1 as SNHLY and CDR2 as FYNNEI. The specimen was peripheral blood, collected before any cancer treatment. This chain connects TRBV2 to TRBJ2-3; the D is unclear. This receptor was taken from a man between 35 and 75 years old with stage I lung adenocarcinoma. The CDR3 region has the DNA TGTGCCAGCAGAGTTAACACAGATACGCAGTATTTT. This gives the protein CASRVNTDTQYF.